This T cell receptor beta chain was sequenced during a study of T-cell reconstitution after alpha-beta-depleted transplantation in children. V was pared by 1 base and J by 2 bases, with 9 bases between. CDR3 length: 14 amino acids. The germline CDR1 and CDR2 sequences are SEHNR and FQNEAQ (reference sequence). This clonotype appeared a few times. Molecular barcoding with unique molecular identifiers was used for the TCRbeta library. A single record per CDR3 protein comes from TCRdb applying MiXCR to the PCR reads. This table has 300,000 to 350,000 distinct CDR3 sequences, 15% to 20% appearing once. The V call is TRBV7-9, the J call TRBJ2-7, with D maybe TRBD1 (6 bases). This TCR was recovered from a male patient aged 2 to 10 who had a stem cell transplant for acute lymphoblastic leukemia, so the T cells may come from the graft donor. The sequencing used PBMCs, mostly from graft donor cells, collected 360 days after TCRalphabeta/CD19-depleted stem cell transplant. The CDR3 protein is CASSLDRVPYEQYF. The CDR3 region has the DNA TGTGCCAGCAGCTTAGACAGGGTACCCTACGAGCAGTACTTC.